The 17 T cell receptor beta chains below were found in one sample sequenced in a study of identical twins. TCRdb re-called the 5' RACE reads through MiXCR, storing one row per CDR3 protein. Of 1,800,000 or so distinct CDR3 sequences in the sample, less than 40% were seen once. The sequencing sample was made of cord blood. Receptors originate from a newborn girl in good health.

This sequence joins TRBV2 and TRBJ2-6; D unclear. Germline CDR1 reads SNHLY; CDR2 reads FYNNEI. The CDR3 is made up of 16 amino acids. Trimming shortened V by 6 bases and J by 0 bases, and 12 bases separated the two germline ends. CDR3: CASRMTPSSGANVLTF. CDR3 in DNA: TGTGCCAGCAGAATGACCCCGAGCTCTGGGGCCAACGTCCTGACTTTC.

This clonotype came up once. The chain has TRBV5-1 and TRBJ1-2, with 10 bases lining up with TRBD1. V shed 6 bases, J shed 5 bases, and the junction held 4 bases outside the gene matches. CDR1 is SGHRS, CDR2 YFSETQ, per germline. The CDR3 is made up of 13 amino acids. In nucleotides, the CDR3 is TGCGCCAGCAACTGGGACAGGGGTTATGGCTACACCTTC. Protein product: CASNWDRGYGYTF. The full variable domain, with the rest looked up from reference TRBV5-1 and TRBJ1-2, is KAGVTQTPRYLIKTRGQQVTLSCSPISGHRSVSWYQQTPGQGLQFLFEYFSETQRNKGNFPGRFSGRQFSNSRSEMNVSTLELGDSALYLCASNWDRGYGYTFGSGTRLTVV.

This clonotype was observed many times. V gene TRBV20-1 combines with J gene TRBJ2-7; 8 bases agree with TRBD2. The CDR3 sequence is 14 residues long. Per the germline V gene, CDR1 is DFQATT and CDR2 is SNEGSKA (reference sequence). V lost 0 bases to trimming and J lost 0 bases; unmatched junction nucleotides: 1. DNA of the CDR3: TGCAGTGCTAGAGATCTAGCGGGCTCCTACGAGCAGTACTTC. This sequence encodes CSARDLAGSYEQYF.

A remark on this clonotype: A read error may produce the germline difference seen at one junction end. The chain couples TRBV20-1 to TRBJ1-2, with D hard to call. Per the germline V gene, CDR1 is DFQATT and CDR2 is SNEGSKA (reference sequence). The CDR3 consists of 14 residues. The CDR3 sequence: CGARKPLLNYGYTF. The DNA for the CDR3 is TGCGGTGCTAGAAAACCCCTCCTTAACTATGGCTACACCTTC.

The J gene is TRBJ2-7, the V gene TRBV24-1; perhaps TRBD1 as D (6 bases). Trimming stripped 7 bases from V and 0 bases from J, with 9 bases between. This CDR3 comprises 13 residues. Germline loops: CDR1 KGHDR, CDR2 SFDVKD. CDR3 sequence (DNA): TGTGCCACCAGGGACAGCTTCTCCTACGAGCAGTACTTC. It yields the protein CATRDSFSYEQYF.

This clonotype has a handful of counts. CDR3 coding DNA: TGTGCCAGCAGTGGCGACCGGTCCGAAAAACTGTTTTTT. This codes for CASSGDRSEKLFF. The chain has TRBV2 and TRBJ1-4; unclear D gene. In germline, CDR1 is SNHLY, CDR2 FYNNEI. CDR3 length: 13 amino acids. V was cut by 4 bases and J by 8 bases, with 11 bases left in between. The full variable domain, its missing parts supplied by reference TRBV2 and TRBJ1-4, is EPEVTQTPSHQVTQMGQEVILRCVPISNHLYFYWYRQILGQKVEFLVSFYNNEISEKSEIFDDQFSVERPDGSNFTLKIRSTKLEDSAMYFCASSGDRSEKLFFGSGTQLSVL.

The V and J genes are TRBV10-3 and TRBJ2-3, with 8 positions matching TRBD1. The germline CDR1 and CDR2 sequences are ENHRY and SYGVKD. CDR3 size: 16 residues. The J segment lost 4 bases and the V segment lost 4 bases, leaving 10 bases of the junction unmatched. The CDR3 sequence is CAISAGPRGRSDTQYF. The CDR3 DNA reads TGTGCCATCAGTGCAGGTCCCAGGGGGCGATCAGATACGCAGTATTTT.

This clonotype was counted between two and nine times. The chain has TRBV28 and TRBJ1-2; 9 bases align to TRBD1. Germline V gene lookup returns CDR1 MDHEN and CDR2 SYDVKM. CDR3 size: 16 residues. V shed 6 bases and J 4 bases; nucleotides not matched to a gene: 12. The CDR3: CASSESGTGSLYGYTF. CDR3 nucleotide sequence: TGTGCCAGCAGCGAATCCGGGACAGGGAGCCTCTATGGCTACACCTTC.

This clonotype was recorded only once. The J gene is TRBJ2-2, the V gene TRBV11-2; a possible D gene is TRBD2 (6 bases). V lost 5 bases and J 6 bases, leaving 13 bases between the germline ends. The CDR3 loop spans 14 amino acids. The germline V gene encodes CDR1 SGHAT and CDR2 FQNNGV. The CDR3 bases are TGTGCCAGCAGCCAAGGGGTAGCGGCCGGGGAGCTGTTTTTT. Its protein product is CASSQGVAAGELFF.

This clonotype has more than one count but fewer than ten. The V gene is TRBV10-1, the J gene TRBJ1-2; 9 bases are shared with TRBD1. The germline CDR1 and CDR2 sequences are WNHNN and SYGVQD (reference sequence). The CDR3 totals 13 residues. V shed 8 bases and J 2 bases; nucleotides not matched to a gene: 3. The CDR3 DNA reads as TGCGCCAGCGGACAGGGGAGAAACTATGGCTACACCTTC. Its translation is CASGQGRNYGYTF.

The table lists this clonotype with a few counts. The chain employs TRBV7-9 and TRBJ2-2; D is ambiguous. Trimming stripped 2 bases from V and 10 bases from J, with 8 bases between. The CDR3 sequence is 12 residues long. CDR1 and CDR2 (germline): SEHNR, FQNEAQ (reference sequence). The DNA of the CDR3 is TGTGCCAGCAGCTTAAGGGTGGAGGAGCTGTTTTTT. This sequence encodes CASSLRVEELFF.

The chain joins TRBV5-1 to TRBJ2-3; D may correspond to TRBD1 or TRBD2 (7 bases each). Germline V gene sequence: CDR1 SGHRS, CDR2 YFSETQ. Deletions cut 1 base from V and 6 bases from J, with 24 bases between. This CDR3 comprises 18 residues. Written as DNA, the CDR3 is TGCGCCAGCAGCTTGCCCCCACAGGGGAGGGGCACGATTGATACGCAGTATTTT. Its translation is CASSLPPQGRGTIDTQYF.

V and J are TRBV5-6 and TRBJ1-1; D uncertain. The CDR3 has 15 residues. V was cut by 1 base and J by 3 bases, with 13 bases left in between. Germline-derived CDR1 and CDR2 are SGHDT and YYEEEE. The CDR3 loop is CASSLLCIFDTEAFF. The CDR3 nucleotides read TGTGCCAGCAGCTTGTTGTGCATTTTCGACACTGAAGCTTTCTTT.

The V call is TRBV6-5, the J call TRBJ2-3; TRBD1 matches 7 bases. Germline V CDR1 and CDR2: MNHEY, SVGAGI. V shed 2 bases and J 3 bases; nucleotides not matched to a gene: 5. The CDR3 is 15 residues long. The CDR3 region is CASSYGDRATDTQYF. The CDR3 DNA reads TGTGCCAGCAGTTACGGTGACAGGGCGACAGATACGCAGTATTTT.

The V call is TRBV20-1, the J call TRBJ1-6; D is perhaps TRBD1 (6 bases). Germline V CDR1 and CDR2: DFQATT, SNEGSKA (reference sequence). The CDR3 contains 16 residues. V was pared by 8 bases and J by 2 bases, with 19 bases between. CDR3 coding DNA: TGCAGTACTACATTAAGCTACAGGGCCTATAATTCACCCCTCCACTTT. Translation: CSTTLSYRAYNSPLHF.

In this sample, this clonotype turned up a few times. This chain uses TRBV25-1 with TRBJ2-7; D is possibly TRBD1 or TRBD2 (5 bases each). Per germline, CDR1 MGHDK and CDR2 SYGVNS. The CDR3 totals 14 residues. V was cut by 4 bases and J by 3 bases, with 13 bases left in between. Written as DNA, the CDR3 is TGTGCCAGCAGTGCGTCTTTGAGGGGCTACGAGCAGTACTTC. It specifies CASSASLRGYEQYF.

This clonotype was seen repeatedly, ten times or more. The V and J genes are TRBV4-2 and TRBJ2-3; tentatively, D is TRBD2 (6 bases). V lost 2 bases and J lost 11, with 14 bases in between. Germline CDR1 and CDR2: LGHNA and YNFKEQ. The CDR3 loop spans 13 amino acids. This CDR3 is CASSQWRGEMQYF. The DNA of the CDR3 is TGTGCCAGCAGCCAATGGCGCGGGGAGATGCAGTATTTT.